This entry concerns a single T cell receptor beta chain. The CDR3 contains 16 residues. Germline-derived CDR1 and CDR2 are SGHNT and YYREEE (reference sequence). V shed 3 bases, J shed 8 bases, and the junction held 8 bases outside the gene matches. The data belong to a study of CD8 T cells in Susac syndrome. Random hexamers were used to reverse transcribe about 0.45 to 1 ug of RNA. TCRdb used MiXCR to reprocess the immunoSEQ multiplex PCR reads, holding one entry per CDR3 protein. The top ten hold approximately 0.08% of the sample, which has around 200,000 distinct CDR3 sequences, 85% to 95% seen once.

This sequence originates from a human donor with multiple sclerosis. This rearrangement joins TRBV5-4 to TRBJ2-1, with 13 positions matching TRBD2. The sample consisted of CD4+ T cells from PBMCs. In DNA form, the CDR3 reads TGTGCCAGCAGCTCGGGACTAGCGGGGCTTCTGCATGAGCAGTTCTTC. Translation gives CASSSGLAGLLHEQFF.